This passage covers 13 T cell receptor beta chains from one sample sequenced in a study of blood T cell repertoires in COVID-19. Only in-frame clones appear in the TCRdb table, and some are missing; sequencing was by immunoSEQ multiplex PCR. The data show about 200,000 clones, with just under 85% seen just once and 6% to 8% held by the top ten. The specimen was peripheral blood. Receptors were obtained from a human donor with acute or convalescent COVID-19. The donor label of this sample is uncertain.

V is TRBV12-3 or TRBV12-4 and J is TRBJ1-1, with TRBD1 matching 8 bases. The CDR3 totals 13 residues. V was clipped by 6 bases and J by 9 bases; unmatched bases: 9. The CDR3, as DNA: TGTGCCAGCAGCCCCGGACAGGGCAAACAAGCTTTCTTT. Its translation is CASSPGQGKQAFF.

The chain employs TRBV3-1 (or the pseudogene TRBV3-2) and TRBJ2-7, with 13 bases aligning to TRBD2. V lost 6 bases to trimming and J lost 4 bases; unmatched junction nucleotides: 3. Germline V CDR1 and CDR2: LGHDT, YNNKEL (reference sequence). The CDR3 loop spans 14 amino acids. Here the CDR3 reads CASRRTSGSYEQYF. The CDR3, as DNA: TGTGCCAGCAGGCGGACTAGCGGGAGTTACGAGCAGTACTTC.

The CDR3 coding sequence is TGTGCCAGCAGCGTCCGGTGGAGCACAGATACGCAGTATTTT. It encodes CASSVRWSTDTQYF. The V and J genes are TRBV9 and TRBJ2-3; D gene uncertain. V was cut by 2 bases and J by 0 bases, with 7 bases left in between. The CDR3 extends over 14 amino acids. Per germline, CDR1 SGDLS and CDR2 YYNGEE.

The chain links TRBV28 to TRBJ1-5, with 8 bases that match TRBD1. CDR1 MDHEN and CDR2 SYDVKM come from the germline V gene. V lost 6 bases to trimming and J lost 8 bases; unmatched junction nucleotides: 9. This CDR3 has 14 residues. The CDR3 bases are TGTGCCAGCAGACTCACAGGGGGGAGTGAGCCCCAGCATTTT. It is translated as CASRLTGGSEPQHF.

This clone was recorded at least ten times. The chain joins TRBV28 to TRBJ1-2; TRBD1 agrees at 7 bases. The CDR3 totals 12 residues. J was trimmed by 4 bases and V by 8 bases; bases with no gene match: 4. From germline, CDR1 is MDHEN and CDR2 SYDVKM. The CDR3 DNA sequence: TGTGCCAGCCTCACAGGGGCCTATGGCTACACCTTC. Its translation is CASLTGAYGYTF.

The chain is built from TRBV6-1 and TRBJ1-2; possible D gene TRBD1, 6 bases. Germline lookup yields CDR1 MNHNS and CDR2 SASEGT. V lost 1 base and J lost 5, with 14 bases in between. The CDR3 sequence is 15 residues long. CDR3 amino acids: CASSEGQALWYGYTF. CDR3 nucleotides: TGTGCCAGCAGTGAAGGACAGGCACTATGGTATGGCTACACCTTC.

The chain is built from TRBV19 and TRBJ2-1; TRBD2 aligns across 7 bases. Losses at the gene ends were 6 bases for V and 9 bases for J; bases not matched to a gene: 8. The germline V gene encodes CDR1 LNHDA and CDR2 SQIVND (reference sequence). The CDR3 extends over 13 amino acids. The CDR3 DNA sequence: TGTGCCAGTAGAAACCCGGGAGGCGGTGAGCAGTTCTTC. Its protein product is CASRNPGGGEQFF.

V gene TRBV11-2 combines with J gene TRBJ1-1; D is perhaps TRBD1 (6 bases). Trimming pared 5 bases from V and 7 bases from J, leaving 17 bases between. The V gene's germline CDR1 is SGHAT and CDR2 FQNNGV. The CDR3 has 14 amino acids. The CDR3 spells CASSQLSKGHEAFF. CDR3 sequence (DNA): TGTGCCAGCAGCCAGCTTTCGAAGGGACATGAAGCTTTCTTT. Full variable domain (missing parts from reference TRBV11-2 and TRBJ1-1): EAGVAQSPRYKIIEKRQSVAFWCNPISGHATLYWYQQILGQGPKLLIQFQNNGVVDDSQLPKDRFSAERLKGVDSTLKIQPAKLEDSAVYLCASSQLSKGHEAFFGQGTRLTVV.

This clone was seen a single time. The chain has TRBV29-1 and TRBJ2-7, with 7 nucleotides matching TRBD1. Germline CDR1 reads SQVTM; CDR2 reads ANQGSEA. J was trimmed by 2 bases and V by 4 bases; bases with no gene match: 8. The CDR3 has 14 amino acids. The CDR3 reads CSVGRGTDTYEQYF. Here the CDR3 DNA reads TGCAGCGTTGGACGAGGGACAGACACCTACGAGCAGTACTTC.

This clone came up once. The genes are TRBV6-1 and TRBJ1-5; 8 bases match TRBD1. This CDR3 contains 17 residues. With V trimmed by 0 bases and J by 4 bases, 8 bases remained unmatched. Per germline, CDR1 MNHNS and CDR2 SASEGT. The CDR3 loop reads CASSEAPRGRGNQPQHF. The CDR3 DNA reads as TGTGCCAGCAGTGAAGCGCCCAGGGGGCGAGGAAATCAGCCCCAGCATTTT.

The table lists this clone with a few counts. This sequence joins TRBV6-5 and TRBJ1-1, with D perhaps matching TRBD1 (5 bases). This CDR3 spans 16 amino acids. Germline V gives CDR1 MNHEY, CDR2 SVGAGI. Trimming took off 2 bases at V and 1 base at J, with 14 bases between the two ends. CDR3 amino acids: CASSYRQRRENTEAFF. CDR3 DNA sequence: TGTGCCAGCAGTTACAGACAGCGGCGGGAGAACACTGAAGCTTTCTTT.

This chain uses TRBV12-3 or TRBV12-4 with TRBJ1-1; D might be TRBD1 (6 bases). The CDR3 runs to 13 residues. V was cut by 6 bases and J by 7 bases, with 15 bases left in between. CDR3 in DNA: TGTGCCAGCAGGACTCAGGGGAGGGATGAAGCTTTCTTT. It is translated as CASRTQGRDEAFF.

The chain has TRBV3-1 (or the pseudogene TRBV3-2) and TRBJ2-5; 7 bases fit TRBD1. Germline CDR1 reads LGHDT; CDR2 reads YNNKEL (reference sequence). This CDR3 has 14 amino acids. Trimming took 4 bases from V and 2 from J; bases not matched to a gene: 4. Written as DNA, the CDR3 is TGTGCCAGCAGCCCGTCGGACAGGCAAGAGACCCAGTACTTC. Its translation: CASSPSDRQETQYF.